Listed below are T cell receptor beta chains from one sample, sequenced in a study of PD-L1 blockade in urothelial cancer. Sequencing was performed with immunoSEQ multiplex PCR; in TCRdb, only in-frame clones are kept and a portion is missing. This table holds fewer than 40,000 clones, 80% to 95% found once. The material sequenced was PBMCs, taken around atezolizumab (anti-PD-L1) treatment. The source of these receptors is a woman aged 60-70 years with urothelial cancer. CDR3s include the opening cysteine and the closing phenylalanine or tryptophan. The D gene is left open where the match is weak. Expanded clones are given a class, and other clones once, few, many or no size at all.

j_call v_call d_call clone_size cdr3_aa cdr3_nt
TRBJ1-3 TRBV5-1 TRBD1 NA CASSTSGGSGNTIYF TGCGCCAGCAGCACTTCAGGGGGCTCTGGAAACACCATATATTTT
TRBJ2-7 TRBV5-6 TRBD1 NA CASSPGTEPYYEQYF TGTGCCAGCAGCCCCGGGACAGAACCCTACTACGAGCAGTACTTC
TRBJ1-2 TRBV5-1 NA NA CASSLAGGGYGSKDYGYTF TGCGCCAGCAGCTTGGCTGGGGGAGGGTACGGGTCTAAGGACTATGGCTACACCTTC
TRBJ1-1 TRBV7-3 TRBD1 NA CASSYSDRTEAFF TGTGCCAGCAGCTACTCGGACAGGACTGAAGCTTTCTTT
TRBJ1-5 TRBV14 TRBD1 NA CASSQDGTAHLYSNQPQHF TGTGCCAGCAGCCAAGATGGGACAGCACATTTGTATAGCAATCAGCCCCAGCATTTT
TRBJ1-5 TRBV18 NA NA CASSPRGRGVNQPQHF TGTGCCAGCTCACCAAGGGGCAGGGGCGTCAATCAGCCCCAGCATTTT
TRBJ1-1 TRBV7-9 NA NA CASSYAGDTEAFF TGTGCCAGCAGCTACGCGGGTGACACTGAAGCTTTCTTT
TRBJ1-4 TRBV27 NA NA CASSLYPGNAYKLFF TGTGCCAGCAGTTTATACCCAGGGAATGCTTATAAACTGTTTTTT
TRBJ2-3 TRBV11-3 TRBD2 NA CASSPGGEGRKDTQYF TGTGCCAGCAGCCCTGGGGGGGAGGGCCGGAAAGATACGCAGTATTTT
TRBJ2-7 TRBV19 NA NA CASSWAGPMPYEQYF TGTGCCAGTAGTTGGGCGGGGCCTATGCCCTACGAGCAGTACTTC
TRBJ1-5 TRBV2 NA NA CASSETNANQPQHF TGTGCCAGCAGTGAGACTAACGCCAATCAGCCCCAGCATTTT
TRBJ2-1 TRBV7-2 NA once CASSLARVGNNEQFF TGTGCCAGCAGCTTAGCCAGGGTAGGGAACAATGAGCAGTTCTTC
TRBJ2-7 TRBV7-7 TRBD2 NA CASSPSLAGGHEQYF TGTGCCAGCAGCCCCTCGCTAGCGGGAGGGCACGAGCAGTACTTC
TRBJ2-6 TRBV19 NA NA CASIGTAGANVLTF TGTGCCAGTATCGGGACTGCTGGGGCCAACGTCCTGACTTTC
TRBJ2-3 TRBV7-2 TRBD2 NA CASSPALLAGGPADTQYF TGTGCCAGCAGCCCCGCCCTACTAGCGGGAGGGCCCGCAGATACGCAGTATTTT
TRBJ2-2 TRBV2 TRBD2 NA CANRLASSSGELFF TGTGCCAACCGACTAGCTTCGTCCTCCGGGGAGCTGTTTTTT